These 2 T cell receptor beta chains originate from one sample sequenced in a study of blood T cell repertoires in COVID-19. Sequencing was performed with immunoSEQ multiplex PCR; in TCRdb, only in-frame clones are kept and a portion is missing. The sample lists around 210,000 clones; more than 70% were seen once. Sequencing was performed on peripheral blood. The receptors originated from a man aged 45-60 years with COVID-19, enrolled during active disease.

At least ten counts were recorded for this clone. This chain links TRBV19 with TRBJ1-5, with 7 positions matching TRBD1. Germline CDR1 is LNHDA and CDR2 is SQIVND (reference sequence). V was clipped by 5 bases and J by 3 bases; unmatched bases: 4. The CDR3 loop spans 14 amino acids. The CDR3 nucleotides read TGTGCCAGTAGTCCACAGGGGTCCAATCAGCCCCAGCATTTT. Its protein product is CASSPQGSNQPQHF. Using reference TRBV19 and TRBJ1-5 for the parts outside the CDR3, the full variable domain is DGGITQSPKYLFRKEGQNVTLSCEQNLNHDAMYWYRQDPGQGLRLIYYSQIVNDFQKGDIAEGYSVSREKKESFPLTVTSAQKNPTAFYLCASSPQGSNQPQHFGDGTRLSIL.

The chain combines TRBV6-9 with TRBJ1-5; 12 nucleotides match TRBD1. The CDR3 length is 18 residues. CDR1 is MNHGY, CDR2 SVAAGI, per germline. V shed 6 bases, J shed 7 bases, and the junction held 16 bases outside the gene matches. CDR3 amino acids: CASRPPPPGQGAQQPQHF. In nucleotides, the CDR3 is TGTGCCAGCAGACCCCCCCCGCCGGGACAGGGGGCACAGCAGCCCCAGCATTTT.